The 3 T cell receptor beta chains below come from one sample, sequenced in a study of shared clonotypes between healthy human individuals. The protocol was immunoSEQ multiplex PCR, while the TCRdb copy is restricted to in-frame clones and leaves out a portion. Of about 680,000 clones listed, about 80% were seen once; the top ten hold around 1.8%. Sequencing was performed on memory CD4+ T cells sorted from blood. Subset described: CD45RA-negative fraction. The receptors here all came from a woman aged 25 to 39 in good health.

The V gene is TRBV5-4, the J gene TRBJ2-7; 7 bases map to TRBD1. Germline V gives CDR1 SGHNT, CDR2 YYREEE (reference sequence). V trimming: 4 bases; J trimming: 3 bases; junction bases outside the gene matches: 7. The CDR3 has 14 amino acids. CDR3 loop: CASSPGQSIYEQYF. CDR3 DNA sequence: TGTGCCAGCAGCCCGGGACAGTCCATCTACGAGCAGTACTTC.

This sequence joins TRBV28 and TRBJ1-3, with 9 bases aligning to TRBD1. The junction had 11 bases not matched to a gene; V was cut back by 6 bases and J by 8 bases. The CDR3 spans 15 residues. Germline V gene data show CDR1 as MDHEN and CDR2 as SYDVKM. The CDR3 loop reads CASSPTLDRGYTIYF. In DNA, the CDR3 is TGTGCCAGCAGCCCGACCCTGGACAGGGGCTACACCATATATTTT.

The chain recombines TRBV23-1 with TRBJ1-4; 7 nucleotides align to TRBD1. TRBV23-1 is reported as an ORF; its role is uncertain. There are 14 residues in the CDR3. V was clipped by 8 bases and J by 1 base; unmatched bases: 4. The CDR3: CASVHRGTNEKLFF. For the CDR3, the DNA is TGCGCCAGCGTTCACAGGGGAACTAATGAAAAACTGTTTTTT.